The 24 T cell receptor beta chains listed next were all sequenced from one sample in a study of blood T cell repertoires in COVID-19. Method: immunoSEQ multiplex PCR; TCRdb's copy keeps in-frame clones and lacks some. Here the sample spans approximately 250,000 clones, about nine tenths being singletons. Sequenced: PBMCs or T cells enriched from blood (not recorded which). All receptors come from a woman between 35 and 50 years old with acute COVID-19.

The CDR3 reads CASSLGTGHTYEQYV. The CDR3 region has the DNA TGTGCCAGCAGCTTGGGTACGGGACACACCTACGAGCAGTACGTC. The J gene is TRBJ2-7, the V gene TRBV5-6, with D possibly matching TRBD1 (6 bases). The CDR3 length is 15 residues. V dropped 0 bases and J dropped 2 bases, with 12 bases sitting between them. Per germline, CDR1 SGHDT and CDR2 YYEEEE.

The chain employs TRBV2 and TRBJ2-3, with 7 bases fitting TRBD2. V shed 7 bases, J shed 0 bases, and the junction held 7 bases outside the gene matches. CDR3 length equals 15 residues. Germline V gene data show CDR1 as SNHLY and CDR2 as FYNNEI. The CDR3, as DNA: TGTGCCAGCACTGCCGGGACTACCAGCACAGATACGCAGTATTTT. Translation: CASTAGTTSTDTQYF.

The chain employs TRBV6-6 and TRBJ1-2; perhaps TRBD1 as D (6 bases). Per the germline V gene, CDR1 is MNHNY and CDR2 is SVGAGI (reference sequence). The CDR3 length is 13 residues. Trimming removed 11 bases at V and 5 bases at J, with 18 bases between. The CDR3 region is CAVRGGPTYGYTF. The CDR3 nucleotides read TGTGCCGTGAGGGGGGGCCCCACATATGGCTACACCTTC.

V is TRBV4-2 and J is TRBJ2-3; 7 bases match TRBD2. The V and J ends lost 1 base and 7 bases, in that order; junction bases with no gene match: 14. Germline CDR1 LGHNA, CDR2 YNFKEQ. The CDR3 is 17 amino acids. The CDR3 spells CASSQGAGAGQTNTQYF. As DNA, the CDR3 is TGTGCCAGCAGCCAAGGGGCGGGAGCGGGTCAGACTAATACGCAGTATTTT.

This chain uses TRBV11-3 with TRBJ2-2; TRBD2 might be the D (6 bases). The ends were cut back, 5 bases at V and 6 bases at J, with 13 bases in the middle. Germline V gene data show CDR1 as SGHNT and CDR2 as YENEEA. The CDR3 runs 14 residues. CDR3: CASSPVREPGELFF. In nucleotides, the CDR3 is TGTGCCAGCAGCCCGGTCCGGGAGCCCGGGGAGCTGTTTTTT.

This CDR3 reads CASSHIQHPPYTQYF. The CDR3 coding sequence is TGTGCCAGCAGCCACATCCAACACCCTCCGTATACGCAGTATTTT. V is TRBV14 and J is TRBJ2-3, with unresolved D. Per germline, CDR1 SGHDN and CDR2 FVKESK. This CDR3 spans 15 amino acids. V lost 3 bases and J lost 7, with 17 bases in between.

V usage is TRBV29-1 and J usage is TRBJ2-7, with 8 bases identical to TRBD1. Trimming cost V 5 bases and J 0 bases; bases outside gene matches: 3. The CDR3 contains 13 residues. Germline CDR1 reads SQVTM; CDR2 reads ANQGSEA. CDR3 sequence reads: CSVRDRSSYEQYF. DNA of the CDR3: TGCAGCGTTAGGGACAGGAGCTCCTACGAGCAGTACTTC.

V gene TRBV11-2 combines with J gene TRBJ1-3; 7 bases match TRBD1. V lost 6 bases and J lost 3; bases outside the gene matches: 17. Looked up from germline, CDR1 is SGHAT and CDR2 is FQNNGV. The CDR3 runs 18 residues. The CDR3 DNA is TGTGCCAGCAGATCGATTCTGGACAGGATCCTTGGTGGAAACACCATATATTTT. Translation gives CASRSILDRILGGNTIYF.

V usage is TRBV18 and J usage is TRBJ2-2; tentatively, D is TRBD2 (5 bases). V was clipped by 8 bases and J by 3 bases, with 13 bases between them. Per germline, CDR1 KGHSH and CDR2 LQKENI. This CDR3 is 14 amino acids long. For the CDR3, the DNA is TGTGCCAGCAAAGAGCGGACGGACACCGGGGAGCTGTTTTTT. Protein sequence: CASKERTDTGELFF.

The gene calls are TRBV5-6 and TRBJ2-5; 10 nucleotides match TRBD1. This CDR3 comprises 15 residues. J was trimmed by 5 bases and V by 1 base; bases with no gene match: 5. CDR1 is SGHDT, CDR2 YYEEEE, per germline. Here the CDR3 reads CASSLLGQGSETQYF. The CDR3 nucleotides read TGTGCCAGCAGCTTGCTGGGACAGGGGTCGGAGACCCAGTACTTC.

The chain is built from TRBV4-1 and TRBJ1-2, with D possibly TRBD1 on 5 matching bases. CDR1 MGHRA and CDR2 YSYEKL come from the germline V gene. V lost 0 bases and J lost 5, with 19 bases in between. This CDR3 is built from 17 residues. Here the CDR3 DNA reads TGCGCCAGCAGCCAAGACACGATCTGGGGCATGTCGTATGGCTACACCTTC. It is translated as CASSQDTIWGMSYGYTF.

The CDR3 protein is CASSEQGSSYNSPLHF. As DNA, the CDR3 is TGTGCCAGCTCAGAACAGGGGAGCTCCTATAATTCACCCCTCCACTTT. The V gene is TRBV18, the J gene TRBJ1-6; 7 bases fit TRBD1. Looked up from germline, CDR1 is KGHSH and CDR2 is LQKENI. V shed 5 bases, J shed 0 bases, and the junction held 4 bases outside the gene matches. This CDR3 region has 16 residues.

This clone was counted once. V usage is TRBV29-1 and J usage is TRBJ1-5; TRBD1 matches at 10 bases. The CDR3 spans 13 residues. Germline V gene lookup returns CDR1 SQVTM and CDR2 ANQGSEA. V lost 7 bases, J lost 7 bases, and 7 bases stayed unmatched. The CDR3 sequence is CSARQGAQQPQHF. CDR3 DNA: TGCAGCGCCCGACAGGGGGCACAACAGCCCCAGCATTTT.

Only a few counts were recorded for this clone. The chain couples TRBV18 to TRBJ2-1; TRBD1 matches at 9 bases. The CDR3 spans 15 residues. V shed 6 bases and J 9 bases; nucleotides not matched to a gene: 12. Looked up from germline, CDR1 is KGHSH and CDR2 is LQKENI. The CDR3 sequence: CASSQQQGAHAEQFF. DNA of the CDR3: TGTGCCAGCTCCCAGCAACAGGGGGCGCATGCTGAGCAGTTCTTC.

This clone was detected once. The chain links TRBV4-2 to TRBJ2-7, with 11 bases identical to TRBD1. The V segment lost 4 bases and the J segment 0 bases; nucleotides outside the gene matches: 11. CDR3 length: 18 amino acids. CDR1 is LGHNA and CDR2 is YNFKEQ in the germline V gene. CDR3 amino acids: CASSRGTLGQGVSYEQYF. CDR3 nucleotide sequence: TGTGCCAGCAGCCGCGGAACGTTGGGACAGGGGGTCTCCTACGAGCAGTACTTC.

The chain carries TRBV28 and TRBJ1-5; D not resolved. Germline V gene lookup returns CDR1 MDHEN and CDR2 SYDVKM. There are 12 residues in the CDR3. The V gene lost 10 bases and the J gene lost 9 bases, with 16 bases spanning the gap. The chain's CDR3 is CAIAPGPGPQHF. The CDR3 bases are TGTGCCATCGCCCCAGGTCCAGGGCCCCAGCATTTT.

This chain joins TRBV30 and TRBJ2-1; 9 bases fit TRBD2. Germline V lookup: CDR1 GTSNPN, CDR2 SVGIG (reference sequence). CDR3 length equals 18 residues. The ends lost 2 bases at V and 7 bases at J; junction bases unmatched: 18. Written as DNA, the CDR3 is TGTGCCTGGAGTATTTCGACTAGCGGAACCTCGGGCAGAAATGAGCAGTTCTTC. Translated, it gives CAWSISTSGTSGRNEQFF.

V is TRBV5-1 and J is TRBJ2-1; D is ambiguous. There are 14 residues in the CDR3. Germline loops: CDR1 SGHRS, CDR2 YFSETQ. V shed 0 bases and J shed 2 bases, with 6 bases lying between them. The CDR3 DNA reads TGCGCCAGCAGCTTGGAAGCTACCTACAATGAGCAGTTCTTC. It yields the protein CASSLEATYNEQFF. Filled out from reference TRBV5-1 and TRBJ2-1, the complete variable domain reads KAGVTQTPRYLIKTRGQQVTLSCSPISGHRSVSWYQQTPGQGLQFLFEYFSETQRNKGNFPGRFSGRQFSNSRSEMNVSTLELGDSALYLCASSLEATYNEQFFGPGTRLTVL.

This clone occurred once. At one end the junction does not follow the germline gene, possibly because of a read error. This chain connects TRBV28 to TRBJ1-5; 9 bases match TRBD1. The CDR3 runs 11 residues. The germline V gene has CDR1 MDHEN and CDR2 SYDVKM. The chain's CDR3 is CASSLRDRAFF. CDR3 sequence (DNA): TGTGCCAGCAGTTTAAGGGACAGGGCCTTTTTT.

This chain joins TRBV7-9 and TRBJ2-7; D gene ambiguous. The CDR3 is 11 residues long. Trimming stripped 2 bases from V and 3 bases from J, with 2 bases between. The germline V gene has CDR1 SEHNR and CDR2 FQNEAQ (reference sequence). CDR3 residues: CASSLYYEQYF. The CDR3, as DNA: TGTGCCAGCAGCTTATACTACGAGCAGTACTTC.

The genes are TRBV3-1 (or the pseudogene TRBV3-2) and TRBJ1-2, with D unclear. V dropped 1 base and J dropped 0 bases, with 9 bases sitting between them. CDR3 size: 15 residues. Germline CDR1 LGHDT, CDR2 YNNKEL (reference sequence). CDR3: CASSQGLAANYGYTF. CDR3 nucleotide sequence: TGTGCCAGCAGCCAAGGGCTGGCGGCTAACTATGGCTACACCTTC.

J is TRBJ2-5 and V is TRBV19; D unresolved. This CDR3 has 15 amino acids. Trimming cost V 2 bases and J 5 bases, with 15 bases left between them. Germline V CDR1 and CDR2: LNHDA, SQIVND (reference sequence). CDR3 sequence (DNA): TGTGCCAGTAGTATATCTAGTGTACTAAAGGAGACCCAGTACTTC. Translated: CASSISSVLKETQYF.

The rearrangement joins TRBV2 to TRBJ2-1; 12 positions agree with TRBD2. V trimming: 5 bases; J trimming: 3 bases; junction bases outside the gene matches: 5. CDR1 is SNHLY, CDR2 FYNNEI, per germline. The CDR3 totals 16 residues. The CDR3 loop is CASSSTSGGVYNEQFF. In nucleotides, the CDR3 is TGTGCCAGCAGTTCGACTAGCGGGGGAGTCTACAATGAGCAGTTCTTC.

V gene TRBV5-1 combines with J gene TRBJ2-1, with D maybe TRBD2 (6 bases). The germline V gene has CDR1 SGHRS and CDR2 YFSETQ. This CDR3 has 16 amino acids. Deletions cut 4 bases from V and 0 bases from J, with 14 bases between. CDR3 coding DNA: TGCGCCAGCAGCCCGCCTGGGGGGAGCTCCTACAATGAGCAGTTCTTC. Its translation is CASSPPGGSSYNEQFF.